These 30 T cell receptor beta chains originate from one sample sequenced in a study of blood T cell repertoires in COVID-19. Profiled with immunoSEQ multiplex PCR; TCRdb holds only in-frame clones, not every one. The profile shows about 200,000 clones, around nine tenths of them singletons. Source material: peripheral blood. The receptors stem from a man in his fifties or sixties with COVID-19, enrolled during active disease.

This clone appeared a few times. The CDR3 region is CASSQNGYTF. In nucleotides, the CDR3 is TGTGCCAGTAGTCAAAATGGCTACACCTTC. This sequence joins TRBV19 and TRBJ1-2; D is ambiguous. The length of the CDR3 is 10 residues. The germline CDR1 and CDR2 sequences are LNHDA and SQIVND (reference sequence). V was cut by 5 bases and J by 6 bases, with 4 bases left in between.

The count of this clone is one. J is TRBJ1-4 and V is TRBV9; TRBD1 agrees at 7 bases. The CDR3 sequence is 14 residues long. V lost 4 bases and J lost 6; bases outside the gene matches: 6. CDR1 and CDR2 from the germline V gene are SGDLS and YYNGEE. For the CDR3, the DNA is TGTGCCAGCAGCCCGGGGACAGCCCATGAAAAACTGTTTTTT. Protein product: CASSPGTAHEKLFF.

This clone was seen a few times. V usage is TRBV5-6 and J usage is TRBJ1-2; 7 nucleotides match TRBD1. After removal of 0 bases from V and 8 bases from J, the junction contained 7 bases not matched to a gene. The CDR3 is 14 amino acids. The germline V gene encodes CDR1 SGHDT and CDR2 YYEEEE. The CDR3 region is CASSLDRGVEGYTF. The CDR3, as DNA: TGTGCCAGCAGCTTGGACAGGGGAGTGGAGGGCTACACCTTC.

The CDR3 loop reads CASTFGSGFGTEAFF. Written as DNA, the CDR3 is TGTGCCAGTACCTTCGGGTCAGGGTTCGGCACTGAAGCTTTCTTT. V is TRBV19 and J is TRBJ1-1; perhaps TRBD1 as D (5 bases). With 7 bases removed from V and 4 bases from J, the gap between germline ends came to 19 bases. The CDR3 sequence is 15 residues long. CDR1 LNHDA and CDR2 SQIVND come from the germline V gene (reference sequence).

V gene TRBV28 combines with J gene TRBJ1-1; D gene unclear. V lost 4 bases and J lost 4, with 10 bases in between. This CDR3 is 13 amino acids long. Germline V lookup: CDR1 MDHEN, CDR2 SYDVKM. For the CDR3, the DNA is TGTGCCAGCAGTTCACACGGAGGCACTGAAGCTTTCTTT. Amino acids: CASSSHGGTEAFF.

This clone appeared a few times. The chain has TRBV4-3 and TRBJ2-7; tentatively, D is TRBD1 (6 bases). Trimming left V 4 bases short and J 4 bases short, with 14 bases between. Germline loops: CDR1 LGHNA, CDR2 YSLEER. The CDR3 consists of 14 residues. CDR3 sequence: CASSRDMGPYEQYF. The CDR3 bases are TGCGCCAGCAGCCGGGACATGGGGCCTTACGAGCAGTACTTC.

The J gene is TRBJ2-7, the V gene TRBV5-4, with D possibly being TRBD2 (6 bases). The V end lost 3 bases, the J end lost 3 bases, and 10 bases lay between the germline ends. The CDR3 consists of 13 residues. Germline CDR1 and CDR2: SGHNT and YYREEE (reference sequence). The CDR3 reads CASSSSGFYEQYF. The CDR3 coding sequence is TGTGCCAGCAGCTCCAGCGGGTTCTACGAGCAGTACTTC.

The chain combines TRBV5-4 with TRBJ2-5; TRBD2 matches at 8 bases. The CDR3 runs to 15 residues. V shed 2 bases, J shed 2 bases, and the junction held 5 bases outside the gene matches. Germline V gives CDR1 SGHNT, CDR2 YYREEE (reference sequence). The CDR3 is CASSFSGSGQETQYF. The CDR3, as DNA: TGTGCCAGCAGCTTCAGCGGGAGTGGACAAGAGACCCAGTACTTC.

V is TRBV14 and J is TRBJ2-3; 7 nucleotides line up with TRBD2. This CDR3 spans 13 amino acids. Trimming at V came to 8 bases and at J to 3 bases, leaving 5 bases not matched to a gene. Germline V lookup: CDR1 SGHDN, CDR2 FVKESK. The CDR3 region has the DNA TGTGCCAGCGACCCGGGAGGTACAGATACGCAGTATTTT. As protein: CASDPGGTDTQYF.

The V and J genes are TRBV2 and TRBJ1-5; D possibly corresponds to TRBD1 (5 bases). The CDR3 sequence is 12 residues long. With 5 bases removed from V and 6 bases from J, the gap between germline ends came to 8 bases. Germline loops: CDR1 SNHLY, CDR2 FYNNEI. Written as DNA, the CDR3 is TGTGCCAGCAGTTTTAGGGGTCAGCCCCAGCATTTT. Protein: CASSFRGQPQHF.

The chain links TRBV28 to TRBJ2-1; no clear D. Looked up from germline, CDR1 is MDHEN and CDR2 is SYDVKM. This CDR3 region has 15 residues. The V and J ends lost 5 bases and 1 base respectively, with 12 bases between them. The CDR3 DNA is TGTGCCAGCAGTCCTACAGCCGTTTCCTACAATGAGCAGTTCTTC. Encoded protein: CASSPTAVSYNEQFF.

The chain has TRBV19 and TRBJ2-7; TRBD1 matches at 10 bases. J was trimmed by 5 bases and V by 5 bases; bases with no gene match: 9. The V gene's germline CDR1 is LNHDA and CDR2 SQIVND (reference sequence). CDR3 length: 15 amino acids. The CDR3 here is CASSRSGQGIHEQYF. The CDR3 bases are TGTGCCAGTAGTCGTTCGGGACAGGGGATACACGAGCAGTACTTC. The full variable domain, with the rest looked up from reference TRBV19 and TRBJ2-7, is DGGITQSPKYLFRKEGQNVTLSCEQNLNHDAMYWYRQDPGQGLRLIYYSQIVNDFQKGDIAEGYSVSREKKESFPLTVTSAQKNPTAFYLCASSRSGQGIHEQYFGPGTRLTVT.

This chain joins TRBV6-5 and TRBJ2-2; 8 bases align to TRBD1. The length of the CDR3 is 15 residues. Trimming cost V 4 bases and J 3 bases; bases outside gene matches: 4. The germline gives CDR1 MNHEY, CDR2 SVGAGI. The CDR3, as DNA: TGTGCCAGCAGTTGGACAGGGAGTTACACCGGGGAGCTGTTTTTT. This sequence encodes CASSWTGSYTGELFF.

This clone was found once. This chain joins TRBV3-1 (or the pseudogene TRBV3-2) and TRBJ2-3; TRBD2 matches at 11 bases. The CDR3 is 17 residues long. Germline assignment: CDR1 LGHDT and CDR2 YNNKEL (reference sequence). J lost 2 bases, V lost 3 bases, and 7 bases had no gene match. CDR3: CASSHRLAGRTTDTQYF. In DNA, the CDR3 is TGTGCCAGCAGCCATAGACTAGCGGGAAGAACCACAGATACGCAGTATTTT.

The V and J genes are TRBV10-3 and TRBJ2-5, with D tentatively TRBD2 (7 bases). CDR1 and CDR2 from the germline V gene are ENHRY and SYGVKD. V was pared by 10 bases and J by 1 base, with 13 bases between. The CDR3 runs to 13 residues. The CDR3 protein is CATEGGLQETQYF. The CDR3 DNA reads TGTGCCACCGAGGGGGGGCTCCAAGAGACCCAGTACTTC.

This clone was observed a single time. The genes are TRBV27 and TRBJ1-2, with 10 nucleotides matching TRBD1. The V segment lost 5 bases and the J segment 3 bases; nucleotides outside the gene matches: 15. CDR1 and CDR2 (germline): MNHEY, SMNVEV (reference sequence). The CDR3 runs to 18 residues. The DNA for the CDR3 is TGTGCCAGCAGTCGTCACGGGGACAGGGGCTACGGGGACTATGGCTACACCTTC. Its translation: CASSRHGDRGYGDYGYTF.

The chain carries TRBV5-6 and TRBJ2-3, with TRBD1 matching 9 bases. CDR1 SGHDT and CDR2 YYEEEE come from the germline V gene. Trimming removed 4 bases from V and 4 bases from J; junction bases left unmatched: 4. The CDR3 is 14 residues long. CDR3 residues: CASSMGQGPDTQYF. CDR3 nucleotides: TGTGCCAGCAGCATGGGACAGGGCCCAGATACGCAGTATTTT.

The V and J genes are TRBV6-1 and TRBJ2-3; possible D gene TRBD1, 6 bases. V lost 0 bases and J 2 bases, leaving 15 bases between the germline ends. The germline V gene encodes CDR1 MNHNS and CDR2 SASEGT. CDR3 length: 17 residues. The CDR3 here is CASSEAEYRVVTDTQYF. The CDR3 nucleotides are TGTGCCAGCAGTGAAGCGGAATACAGGGTCGTCACAGATACGCAGTATTTT.

CDR3 coding DNA: TGCAGCGTGGAAAGCGGGGGGACGAACACCGGGGAGCTGTTTTTT. The encoded protein is CSVESGGTNTGELFF. The V gene is TRBV29-1, the J gene TRBJ2-2; 9 bases fit TRBD2. The ends lost 6 bases at V and 0 bases at J; junction bases unmatched: 5. The CDR3 is 15 residues long. The V gene's germline CDR1 is SQVTM and CDR2 ANQGSEA.

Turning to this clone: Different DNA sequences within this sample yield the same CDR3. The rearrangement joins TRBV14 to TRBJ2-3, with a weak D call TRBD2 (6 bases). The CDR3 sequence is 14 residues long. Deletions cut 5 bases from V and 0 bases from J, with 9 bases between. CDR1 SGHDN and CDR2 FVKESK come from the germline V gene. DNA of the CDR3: TGTGCCAGCAGCGGGGGGACTAGCACAGATACGCAGTATTTT. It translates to CASSGGTSTDTQYF.

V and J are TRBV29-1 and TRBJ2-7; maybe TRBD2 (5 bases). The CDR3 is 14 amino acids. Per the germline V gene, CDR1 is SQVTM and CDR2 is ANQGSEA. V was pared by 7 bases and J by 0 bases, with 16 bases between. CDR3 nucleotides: TGCAGCGCTGTGGGAGCACCGAGCTCCTACGAGCAGTACTTC. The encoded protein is CSAVGAPSSYEQYF.

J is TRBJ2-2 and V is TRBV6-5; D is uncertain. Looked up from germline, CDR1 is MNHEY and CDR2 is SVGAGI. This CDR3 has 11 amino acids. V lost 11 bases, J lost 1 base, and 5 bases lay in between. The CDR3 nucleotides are TGTGCCGTGAGGAACACCGGGGAGCTGTTTTTT. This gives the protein CAVRNTGELFF.

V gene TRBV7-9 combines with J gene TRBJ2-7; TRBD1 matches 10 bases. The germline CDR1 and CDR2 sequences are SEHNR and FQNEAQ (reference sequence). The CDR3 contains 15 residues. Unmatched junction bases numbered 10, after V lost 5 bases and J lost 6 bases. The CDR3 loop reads CASSAPGQGMFEQYF. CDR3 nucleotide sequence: TGTGCCAGCAGCGCCCCGGGACAGGGGATGTTCGAGCAGTACTTC. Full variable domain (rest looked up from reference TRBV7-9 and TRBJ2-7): DTGVSQNPRHKITKRGQNVTFRCDPISEHNRLYWYRQTLGQGPEFLTYFQNEAQLEKSRLLSDRFSAERPKGSFSTLEIQRTEQGDSAMYLCASSAPGQGMFEQYFGPGTRLTVT.

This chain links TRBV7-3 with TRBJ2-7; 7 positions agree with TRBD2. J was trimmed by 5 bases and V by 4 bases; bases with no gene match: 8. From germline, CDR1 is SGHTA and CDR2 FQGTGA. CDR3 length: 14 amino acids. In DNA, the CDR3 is TGTGCCAGCAGCTCCCACGGGACTATGGACGAGCAGTACTTC. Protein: CASSSHGTMDEQYF.

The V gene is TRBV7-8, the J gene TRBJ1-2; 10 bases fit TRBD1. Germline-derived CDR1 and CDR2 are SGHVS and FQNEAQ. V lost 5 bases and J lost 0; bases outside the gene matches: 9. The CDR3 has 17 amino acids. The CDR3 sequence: CASSAYGTGVANYGYTF. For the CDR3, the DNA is TGTGCCAGCAGCGCGTACGGGACAGGGGTTGCTAACTATGGCTACACCTTC.

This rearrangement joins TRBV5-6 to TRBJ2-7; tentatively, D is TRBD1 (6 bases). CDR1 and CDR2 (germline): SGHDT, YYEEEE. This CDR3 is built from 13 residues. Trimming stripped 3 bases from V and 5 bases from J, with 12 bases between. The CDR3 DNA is TGTGCCAGCAGCTGGGGGCCACGGCACGAGCAGTACTTC. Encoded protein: CASSWGPRHEQYF.

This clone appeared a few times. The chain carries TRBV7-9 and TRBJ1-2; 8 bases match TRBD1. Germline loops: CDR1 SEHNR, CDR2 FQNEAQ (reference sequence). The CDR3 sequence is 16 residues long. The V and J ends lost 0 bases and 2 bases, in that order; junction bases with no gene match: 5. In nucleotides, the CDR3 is TGTGCCAGCAGCTTAGCGGGACAGGAGTTAAACTATGGCTACACCTTC. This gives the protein CASSLAGQELNYGYTF.

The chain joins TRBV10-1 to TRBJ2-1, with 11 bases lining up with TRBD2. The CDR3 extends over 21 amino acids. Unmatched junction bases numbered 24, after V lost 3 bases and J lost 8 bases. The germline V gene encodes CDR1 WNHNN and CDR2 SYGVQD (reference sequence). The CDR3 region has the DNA TGCGCCAGCAGTGAATCTCAATCGGACGGTCTACTAGCGGGAGTAATCGATGAGCAGTTCTTC. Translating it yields CASSESQSDGLLAGVIDEQFF.

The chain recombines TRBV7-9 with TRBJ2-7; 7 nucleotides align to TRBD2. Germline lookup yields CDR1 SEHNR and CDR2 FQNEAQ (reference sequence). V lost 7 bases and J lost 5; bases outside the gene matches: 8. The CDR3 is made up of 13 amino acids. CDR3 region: CASNPGTTHEQYF. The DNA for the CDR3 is TGTGCCAGCAACCCCGGGACTACCCACGAGCAGTACTTC.

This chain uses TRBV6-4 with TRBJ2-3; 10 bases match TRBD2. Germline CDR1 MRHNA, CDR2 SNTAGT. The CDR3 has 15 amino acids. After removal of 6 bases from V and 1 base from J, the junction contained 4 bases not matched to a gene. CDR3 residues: CASSRGLAGTDTQYF. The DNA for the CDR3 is TGTGCCAGCAGCAGAGGACTAGCGGGCACAGATACGCAGTATTTT.